This T cell receptor (beta chain) was profiled in a study of blood T cell repertoires in COVID-19. Profiling relied on immunoSEQ multiplex PCR, and the TCRdb table lists in-frame clones only, not all of them. This repertoire shows under 200,000 clones, approximately 81% found once; its top ten account for more than 6.5%. This clone came up once. This receptor was taken from a woman in her sixties with COVID-19, enrolled during active disease. The sequencing input was peripheral blood.

The CDR3 sequence: CASSLRTGERGETQYF. The DNA of the CDR3 is TGTGCCAGCAGCTTAAGGACCGGGGAGCGTGGCGAGACCCAGTACTTC. The V call is TRBV5-4, the J call TRBJ2-5, with D possibly matching TRBD2 (5 bases). V lost 2 bases and J lost 5, with 19 bases in between. CDR1 and CDR2 from the germline V gene are SGHNT and YYREEE (reference sequence). This CDR3 has 16 residues.